This T cell receptor (beta chain) was identified in a study of memory CD4+ T cells and cytomegalovirus serostatus. CDR3 size: 20 residues. The J segment lost 2 bases and the V segment lost 1 base, leaving 15 bases of the junction unmatched. Per the germline V gene, CDR1 is LGHNA and CDR2 is YNFKEQ. In the authors' methods: Out-of-frame sequences were removed, leaving some 2 million distinct TCRbeta sequences. Clones were sequenced by immunoSEQ multiplex PCR, and TCRdb holds only the in-frame ones, with some missing. The V and J calls and the clone size are those of that table, but D and trimming were determined from the DNA. The sample contains tens of thousands of clones, more than 70% of which appear only once. Study findings and constraints: Suggested: most of the CMV-linked TCR signature lies in CD4+ memory cells. About 40% of the roughly 160 known CMV-associated TCRbeta sequences appeared in CD4+ memory.

Single viable CD3+CD4+CD8-CD45RO+ cells were sorted as the memory CD4+ T cells. Donors' CMV status reflects serum IgG against pp150, pp28, p38, p52. Details on this clone: Antigen specificity is unknown.

This sequence joins TRBV4-2 and TRBJ2-3; 10 bases are a match to TRBD1. This TCR was recovered from an adult in good health and CMV-seronegative. Source material: memory CD4+ T cells from blood. Here the CDR3 DNA reads TGTGCCAGCAGCCAAGTGGCCCTCATGGGGGGGACAGGGGACACAGATACGCAGTATTTT. This codes for CASSQVALMGGTGDTDTQYF.